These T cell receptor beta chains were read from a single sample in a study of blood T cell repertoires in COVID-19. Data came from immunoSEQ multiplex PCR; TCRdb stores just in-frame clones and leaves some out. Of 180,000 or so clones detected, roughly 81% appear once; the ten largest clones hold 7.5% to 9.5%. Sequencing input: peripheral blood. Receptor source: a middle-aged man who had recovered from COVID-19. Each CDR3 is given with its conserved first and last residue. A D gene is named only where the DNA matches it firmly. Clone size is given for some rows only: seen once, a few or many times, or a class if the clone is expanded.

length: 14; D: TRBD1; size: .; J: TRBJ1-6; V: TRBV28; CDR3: CASSGTGGNSPLHF; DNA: TGTGCCAGCAGTGGGACAGGGGGAAATTCACCCCTCCACTTT
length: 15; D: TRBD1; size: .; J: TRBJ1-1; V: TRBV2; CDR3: CASSEDSQGNPEAFF; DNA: TGTGCCAGCAGTGAAGATTCACAGGGGAACCCTGAAGCTTTCTTT
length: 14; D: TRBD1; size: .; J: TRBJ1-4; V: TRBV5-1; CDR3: CASSLGTGGEKLFF; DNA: TGCGCCAGCAGCTTGGGGACAGGGGGTGAAAAACTGTTTTTT
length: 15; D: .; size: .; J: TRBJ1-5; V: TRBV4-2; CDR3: CASSQEMGEGQPQHF; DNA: TGTGCCAGCAGCCAAGAAATGGGAGAAGGTCAGCCCCAGCATTTT
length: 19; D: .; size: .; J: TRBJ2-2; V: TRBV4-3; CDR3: CASSQDGGLRGYSTGELFF; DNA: TGCGCCAGCAGCCAAGATGGGGGTCTCAGGGGTTATTCGACCGGGGAGCTGTTTTTT
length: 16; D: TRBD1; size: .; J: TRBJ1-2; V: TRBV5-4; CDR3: CASSLDIRDRVDGYTF; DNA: TGTGCCAGCAGCTTGGATATTCGGGACAGGGTGGACGGCTACACCTTC
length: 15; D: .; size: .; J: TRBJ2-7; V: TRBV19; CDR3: CASSTTDSSSYEQYF; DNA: TGTGCCAGTAGTACAACGGACAGTTCCTCCTACGAGCAGTACTTC
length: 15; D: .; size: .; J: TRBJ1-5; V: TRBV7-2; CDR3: CASSLDSGYNQPQHF; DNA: TGTGCCAGCAGCTTAGATTCGGGGTACAATCAGCCCCAGCATTTT
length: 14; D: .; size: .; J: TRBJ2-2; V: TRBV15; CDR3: CATSRAPDTGELFF; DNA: TGTGCCACCAGCAGAGCCCCTGACACCGGGGAGCTGTTTTTT
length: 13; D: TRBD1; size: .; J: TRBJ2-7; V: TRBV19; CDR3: CASSRDRDYEQYF; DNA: TGTGCCAGTAGTCGGGACAGGGACTACGAGCAGTACTTC
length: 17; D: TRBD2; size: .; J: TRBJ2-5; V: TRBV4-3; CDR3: CASSQGTSGSGGETQYF; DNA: TGCGCCAGCAGCCAGGGGACTAGCGGGAGTGGGGGAGAGACCCAGTACTTC
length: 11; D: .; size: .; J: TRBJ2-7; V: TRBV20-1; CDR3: CSGATSYEQYF; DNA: TGCAGTGGGGCCACCTCCTACGAGCAGTACTTC
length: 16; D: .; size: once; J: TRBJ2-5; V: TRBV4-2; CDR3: CASSQARGSGLETQYF; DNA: TGTGCCAGCAGCCAAGCTCGCGGGTCCGGGTTGGAGACCCAGTACTTC
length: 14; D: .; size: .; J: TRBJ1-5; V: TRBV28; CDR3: CASSSLDPGQPQHF; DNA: TGTGCCAGCAGCTCCCTAGACCCGGGACAGCCCCAGCATTTT
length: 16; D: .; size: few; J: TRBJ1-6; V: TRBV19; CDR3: CASSIGGGSYNSPLHF; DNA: TGTGCCAGTAGTATAGGTGGAGGCTCCTATAATTCACCCCTCCACTTT
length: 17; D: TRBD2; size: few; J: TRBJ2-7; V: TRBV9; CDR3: CASSVGPGTSGSYEQYF; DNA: TGTGCCAGCAGCGTTGGCCCCGGGACTAGCGGGAGTTACGAGCAGTACTTC
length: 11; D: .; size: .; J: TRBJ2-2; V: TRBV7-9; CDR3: CASSRAGELFF; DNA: TGTGCCAGCAGTCGGGCCGGGGAGCTGTTTTTT
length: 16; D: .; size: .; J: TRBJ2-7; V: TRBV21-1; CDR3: CASSKVVRDIGHEQYF; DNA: TGTGCCAGCAGCAAAGTGGTGAGGGACATTGGGCACGAGCAGTACTTC
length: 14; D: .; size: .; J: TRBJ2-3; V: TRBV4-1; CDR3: CASSQRSERDTQYF; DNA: TGCGCCAGCAGCCAAAGGTCTGAGCGGGATACGCAGTATTTT
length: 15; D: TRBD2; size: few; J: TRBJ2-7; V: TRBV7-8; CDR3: CASSSKGTNTYEQYF; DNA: TGTGCCAGCAGCTCCAAAGGGACTAACACCTACGAGCAGTACTTC
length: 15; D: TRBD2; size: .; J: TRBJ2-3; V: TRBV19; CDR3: CASSRGLAGYDTQYF; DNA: TGTGCCAGTAGCCGTGGACTAGCGGGATACGATACGCAGTATTTT
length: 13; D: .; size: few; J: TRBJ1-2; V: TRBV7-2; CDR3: CASSSGQYYGYTF; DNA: TGTGCCAGCAGTTCTGGACAGTACTATGGCTACACCTTC
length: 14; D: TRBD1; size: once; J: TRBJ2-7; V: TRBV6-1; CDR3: CASSDGDSYYEQYF; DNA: TGTGCCAGCAGTGACGGGGACAGTTATTACGAGCAGTACTTC
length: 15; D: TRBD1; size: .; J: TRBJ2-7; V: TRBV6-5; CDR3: CASSPGQGYSYEQYF; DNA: TGTGCCAGCAGCCCGGGACAGGGCTATTCCTACGAGCAGTACTTC
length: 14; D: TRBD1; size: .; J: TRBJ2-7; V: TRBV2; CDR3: CASSGTGGAYEQYF; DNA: TGTGCCAGCAGCGGGACAGGGGGGGCCTACGAGCAGTACTTC